This TCR beta chain was found in a study of T cells in localized non-small cell lung cancer. Whole-study results and caveats: Heterogeneity stays possible, as sequencing covered only one tumor region.

Comments on this clone: Its antigen is not known.

Repertoires were generated with immunoSEQ multiplex PCR, while TCRdb's copy carries only in-frame clones and drops some. The profile covers fewer than 35,000 clones, with about 89% appearing a single time and around 2.9% taken by the ten largest. V was pared by 5 bases and J by 7 bases, with 11 bases of the junction left unmatched. Per germline, CDR1 SGHNT and CDR2 YENEEA. This CDR3 region has 17 residues. Specimen: peripheral blood, collected before any cancer treatment. This sequence originates from a female donor of 60 years or more with stage I lung adenocarcinoma. The gene calls are TRBV11-3 and TRBJ2-1, with 13 bases lining up with TRBD2. The CDR3 sequence is CASSPGTSGTGPNEQFF. The CDR3 nucleotides read TGTGCCAGCAGCCCCGGGACTAGCGGGACCGGCCCTAATGAGCAGTTCTTC.